One and the same sample provided the 15 T cell receptor beta chains below, sequenced in a study of blood T cell repertoires in COVID-19. Clones were read by immunoSEQ multiplex PCR, and TCRdb kept only the in-frame ones, dropping some. The sample includes over 100,000 clones, less than 90% of them seen just once. Sequencing was done on a sample of PBMCs or T cells enriched from blood (not recorded which). The receptors shown here come from a woman in her thirties who had recovered from COVID-19.

The table lists this clone with a few counts. The chain is built from TRBV4-2 and TRBJ2-1, with D perhaps matching TRBD2 (6 bases). Germline V lookup: CDR1 LGHNA, CDR2 YNFKEQ. This CDR3 comprises 16 residues. Trimming cost V 7 bases and J 4 bases, with 20 bases left between them. CDR3 nucleotides: TGTGCCAGCACCCCCGGGGGTAGCAAGGCATACAATGAGCAGTTCTTC. It is translated as CASTPGGSKAYNEQFF.

CDR3 loop: CASSYPRTSGRYGELFF. The CDR3, as DNA: TGTGCCAGCAGTTACCCAAGGACTAGCGGGAGGTACGGGGAGCTGTTTTTT. The chain combines TRBV6-2 or TRBV6-3 with TRBJ2-2; 14 nucleotides match TRBD2. CDR1 and CDR2 (germline): MNHEY, SVGEGT. V lost 2 bases, J lost 7 bases, and 6 bases stayed unmatched. The CDR3 has 17 amino acids.

The genes are TRBV4-3 and TRBJ2-7; the D gene is possibly TRBD1 (6 bases). Germline loops: CDR1 LGHNA, CDR2 YSLEER. The CDR3 is made up of 15 amino acids. Between the trimmed V and J ends, which lost 0 bases and 4 bases, there was a span of 13 bases. The CDR3 DNA sequence: TGCGCCAGCAGCCAAGAACAGGGTGGGATATACGAGCAGTACTTC. This sequence encodes CASSQEQGGIYEQYF.

The chain has TRBV3-1 (or the pseudogene TRBV3-2) and TRBJ1-2, with D possibly TRBD1 on 5 matching bases. The CDR3 length is 15 residues. CDR1 and CDR2 (germline): LGHDT, YNNKEL (reference sequence). V lost 0 bases, J lost 2 bases, and 10 bases lay in between. CDR3 sequence: CASSQELHRNYGYTF. The CDR3 DNA is TGTGCCAGCAGCCAAGAACTTCACAGGAACTATGGCTACACCTTC.

CDR3 amino acids: CASSVQQAEAANEQFF. The CDR3 region has the DNA TGTGCCAGCAGTGTACAGCAGGCGGAAGCGGCCAATGAGCAGTTCTTC. The chain recombines TRBV28 with TRBJ2-1, with a weak D call TRBD2 (5 bases). The CDR3 loop spans 16 amino acids. V was clipped by 5 bases and J by 6 bases, with 20 bases between them. CDR1 and CDR2 (germline): MDHEN, SYDVKM. The variable domain in full, with the rest retrieved from reference TRBV28 and TRBJ2-1, is DVKVTQSSRYLVKRTGEKVFLECVQDMDHENMFWYRQDPGLGLRLIYFSYDVKMKEKGDIPEGYSVSREKKERFSLILESASTNQTSMYLCASSVQQAEAANEQFFGPGTRLTVL.

The rearrangement uses TRBV7-9 and TRBJ2-3; D may be TRBD2 (6 bases). The CDR3 sequence is 17 residues long. CDR1 is SEHNR, CDR2 FQNEAQ, per germline (reference sequence). V lost 1 base and J lost 6, with 20 bases in between. The CDR3 is CASSLDPGLHPADTQYF. For the CDR3, the DNA is TGTGCCAGCAGCTTAGATCCGGGACTGCACCCCGCCGATACGCAGTATTTT.

The table lists this clone with a count of one. This chain connects TRBV30 to TRBJ1-2; a possible D gene is TRBD1 (5 bases). Germline V gene lookup returns CDR1 GTSNPN and CDR2 SVGIG (reference sequence). Trimming took 3 bases from V and 4 from J, leaving 18 bases between them. This CDR3 is 15 amino acids long. This CDR3 is CAWRLRGTGAYGYTF. CDR3 coding DNA: TGTGCCTGGAGGCTCCGCGGGACCGGGGCCTATGGCTACACCTTC.

With regard to this clone: A read error is possible here, since a much larger clone lies one base away. The chain links TRBV4-2 to TRBJ2-1; 12 nucleotides match TRBD2. The junction had 6 bases not matched to a gene; V was cut back by 4 bases and J by 5 bases. The CDR3 contains 16 residues. Germline CDR1 and CDR2: LGHNA and YNFKEQ. The CDR3 is CASSPLAGGTHNEQFF. The CDR3 DNA is TGTGCCAGCAGCCCACTAGCGGGAGGTACCCACAATGAGCAGTTCTTC.

The count of this clone is one. V and J are TRBV7-9 and TRBJ1-1; 10 bases match TRBD1. The germline CDR1 and CDR2 sequences are SEHNR and FQNEAQ (reference sequence). This CDR3 is 15 amino acids long. V lost 1 base to trimming and J lost 9 bases; unmatched junction nucleotides: 8. The DNA of the CDR3 is TGTGCCAGCAGCTTAGTCTCCGGGACAGGGGTTAAAGCTTTCTTT. Translation gives CASSLVSGTGVKAFF.

The gene calls are TRBV4-3 and TRBJ2-4, with D tentatively TRBD2 (6 bases). Germline CDR1 and CDR2: LGHNA and YSLEER. The CDR3 sequence is 18 residues long. The V gene lost 1 base and the J gene lost 1 base, with 17 bases spanning the gap. The CDR3, as DNA: TGCGCCAGCAGCCAAGCCACCCCTAGCGCAAGCGCCAAAAACATTCAGTACTTC. Encoded protein: CASSQATPSASAKNIQYF.

The chain recombines TRBV9 with TRBJ2-7; TRBD2 is a possible D gene (7 bases). There are 14 residues in the CDR3. V lost 4 bases and J 6 bases, leaving 17 bases between the germline ends. Germline loops: CDR1 SGDLS, CDR2 YYNGEE. This CDR3 reads CASSPWGGPGEQYF. The CDR3 nucleotides read TGTGCCAGCAGCCCCTGGGGGGGCCCTGGCGAGCAGTACTTC.

The chain is built from TRBV6-2 or TRBV6-3 and TRBJ2-7; 8 bases are shared with TRBD2. The trim removed 6 bases at V and 7 bases at J, leaving 17 bases unmatched. The CDR3 consists of 16 residues. Looked up from germline, CDR1 is MNHEY and CDR2 is SVGEGT. CDR3 sequence: CASSQWAGGWPGEQYF. CDR3 coding DNA: TGTGCCAGCAGCCAATGGGCGGGAGGCTGGCCGGGGGAGCAGTACTTC.

The V and J genes are TRBV25-1 and TRBJ2-3, with TRBD2 matching 11 bases. Germline V gene sequence: CDR1 MGHDK, CDR2 SYGVNS. Trimming cost V 2 bases and J 8 bases; bases outside gene matches: 9. The CDR3 is 16 residues long. This CDR3 reads CASSEVGSLAGGTQYF. The CDR3 DNA is TGTGCCAGCAGTGAAGTCGGGTCTCTAGCGGGGGGTACGCAGTATTTT.

V gene TRBV7-9 combines with J gene TRBJ2-2, with D hard to call. The germline gives CDR1 SEHNR, CDR2 FQNEAQ (reference sequence). CDR3 length: 13 amino acids. Trimming removed 2 bases from V and 3 bases from J, with 4 bases in between. DNA for the CDR3: TGTGCCAGCAGCTTAACGGACACCGGGGAGCTGTTTTTT. Translating gives CASSLTDTGELFF.

The chain recombines TRBV5-1 with TRBJ2-7; 8 bases are a match to TRBD1. CDR3 length: 14 residues. CDR1 SGHRS and CDR2 YFSETQ come from the germline V gene. The junction had 8 bases not matched to a gene; V was cut back by 4 bases and J by 5 bases. CDR3 amino acids: CASSPGTGHDEQYF. The CDR3 DNA reads as TGCGCCAGCAGCCCGGGGACAGGCCATGACGAGCAGTACTTC.